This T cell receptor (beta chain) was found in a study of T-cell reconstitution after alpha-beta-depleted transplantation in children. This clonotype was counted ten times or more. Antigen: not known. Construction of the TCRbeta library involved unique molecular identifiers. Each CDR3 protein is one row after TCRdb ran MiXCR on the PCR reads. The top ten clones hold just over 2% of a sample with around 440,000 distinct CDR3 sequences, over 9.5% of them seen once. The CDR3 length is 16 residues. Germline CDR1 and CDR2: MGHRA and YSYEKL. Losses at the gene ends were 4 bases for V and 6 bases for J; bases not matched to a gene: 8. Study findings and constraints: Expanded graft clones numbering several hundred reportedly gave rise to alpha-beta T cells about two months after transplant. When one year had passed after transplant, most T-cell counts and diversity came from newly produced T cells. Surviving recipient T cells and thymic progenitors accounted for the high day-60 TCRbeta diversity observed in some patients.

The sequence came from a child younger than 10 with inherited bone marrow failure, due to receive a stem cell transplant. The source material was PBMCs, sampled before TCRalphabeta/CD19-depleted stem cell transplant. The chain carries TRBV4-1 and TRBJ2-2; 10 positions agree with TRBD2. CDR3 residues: CASSPGPAGGAGELFF. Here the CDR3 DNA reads TGCGCCAGCAGCCCCGGCCCAGCGGGGGGGGCCGGGGAGCTGTTTTTT.